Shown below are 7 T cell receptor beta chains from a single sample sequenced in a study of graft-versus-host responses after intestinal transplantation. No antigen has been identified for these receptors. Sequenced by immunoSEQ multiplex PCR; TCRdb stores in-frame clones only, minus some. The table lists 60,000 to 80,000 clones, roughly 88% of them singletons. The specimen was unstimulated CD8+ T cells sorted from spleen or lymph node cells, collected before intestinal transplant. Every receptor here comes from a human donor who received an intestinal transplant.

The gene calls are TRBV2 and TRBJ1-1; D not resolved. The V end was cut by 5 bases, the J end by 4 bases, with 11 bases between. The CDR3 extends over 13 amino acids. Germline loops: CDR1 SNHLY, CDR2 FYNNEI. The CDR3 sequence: CASSSPRGTEAFF. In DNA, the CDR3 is TGTGCCAGCAGTTCACCCCGAGGCACTGAAGCTTTCTTT.

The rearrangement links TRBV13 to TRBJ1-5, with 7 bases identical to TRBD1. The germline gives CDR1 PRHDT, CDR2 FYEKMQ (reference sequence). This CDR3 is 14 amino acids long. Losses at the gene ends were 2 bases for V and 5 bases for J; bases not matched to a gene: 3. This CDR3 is CASSLRQGDQPQHF. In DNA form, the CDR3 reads TGTGCCAGCAGCTTACGCCAGGGGGATCAGCCCCAGCATTTT.

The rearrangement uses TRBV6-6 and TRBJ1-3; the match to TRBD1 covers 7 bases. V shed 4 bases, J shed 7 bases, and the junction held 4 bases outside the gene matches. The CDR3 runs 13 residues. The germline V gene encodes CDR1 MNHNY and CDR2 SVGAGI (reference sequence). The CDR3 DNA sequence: TGTGCCAGCAGTTGGGACAGCGCTAACACCATATATTTT. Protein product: CASSWDSANTIYF.

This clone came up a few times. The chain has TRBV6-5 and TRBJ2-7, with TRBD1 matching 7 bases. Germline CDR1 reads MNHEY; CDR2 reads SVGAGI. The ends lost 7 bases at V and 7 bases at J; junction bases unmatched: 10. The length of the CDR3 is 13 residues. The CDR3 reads CASTRQGAWEQYF. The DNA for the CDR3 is TGTGCCAGCACCCGACAGGGCGCATGGGAGCAGTACTTC.

The chain's CDR3 is CASRPPGQSHEQYF. DNA for the CDR3: TGTGCCAGCAGGCCCCCGGGACAGAGCCACGAGCAGTACTTC. V usage is TRBV27 and J usage is TRBJ2-7; 7 bases are a match to TRBD1. With 6 bases clipped from V and 5 bases from J, the junction kept 10 bases outside the gene matches. This CDR3 is 14 amino acids long. Germline values: CDR1 MNHEY, CDR2 SMNVEV (reference sequence).

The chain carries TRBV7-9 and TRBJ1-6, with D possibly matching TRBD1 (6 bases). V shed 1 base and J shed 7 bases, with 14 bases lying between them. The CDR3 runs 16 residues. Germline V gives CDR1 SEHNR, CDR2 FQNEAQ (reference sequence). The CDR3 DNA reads TGTGCCAGCAGCTTAGTACAGGGATTGAGGAATTCACCCCTCCACTTT. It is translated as CASSLVQGLRNSPLHF.

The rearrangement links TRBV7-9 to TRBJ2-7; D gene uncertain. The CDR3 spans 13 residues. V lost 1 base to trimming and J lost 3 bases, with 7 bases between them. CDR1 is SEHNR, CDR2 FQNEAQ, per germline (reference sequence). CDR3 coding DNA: TGTGCCAGCAGCTTAGGGAGAGACTACGAGCAGTACTTC. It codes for CASSLGRDYEQYF.